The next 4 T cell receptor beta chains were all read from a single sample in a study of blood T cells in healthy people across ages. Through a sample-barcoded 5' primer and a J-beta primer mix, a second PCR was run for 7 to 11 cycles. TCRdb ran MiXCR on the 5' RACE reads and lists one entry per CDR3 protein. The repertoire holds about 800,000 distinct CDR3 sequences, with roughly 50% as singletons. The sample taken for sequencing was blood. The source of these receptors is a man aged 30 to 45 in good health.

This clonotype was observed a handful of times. CDR3 nucleotide sequence: TGCGCCAGCAGCCAAGATACGGCAGGCAATGGCTACACCTTC. It specifies CASSQDTAGNGYTF. The chain uses TRBV4-1 and TRBJ1-2; D unresolved. CDR1 and CDR2 from the germline V gene are MGHRA and YSYEKL. V was shortened by 0 bases and J by 6 bases, with 11 bases between the two germline ends. This CDR3 is 14 amino acids long.

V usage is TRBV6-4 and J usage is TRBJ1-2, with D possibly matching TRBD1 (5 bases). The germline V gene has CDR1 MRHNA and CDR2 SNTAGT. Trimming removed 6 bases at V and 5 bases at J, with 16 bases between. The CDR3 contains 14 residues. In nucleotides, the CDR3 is TGTGCCAGCAGGGACACCCCGAGGGGTTATGGCTACACCTTC. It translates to CASRDTPRGYGYTF.

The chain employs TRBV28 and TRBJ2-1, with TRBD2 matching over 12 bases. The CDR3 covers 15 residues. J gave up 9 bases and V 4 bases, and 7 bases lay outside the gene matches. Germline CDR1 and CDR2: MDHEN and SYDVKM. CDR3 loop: CASSSLAGGQSEQFF. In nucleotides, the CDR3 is TGTGCCAGCAGTTCCCTAGCGGGAGGGCAGAGTGAGCAGTTCTTC.

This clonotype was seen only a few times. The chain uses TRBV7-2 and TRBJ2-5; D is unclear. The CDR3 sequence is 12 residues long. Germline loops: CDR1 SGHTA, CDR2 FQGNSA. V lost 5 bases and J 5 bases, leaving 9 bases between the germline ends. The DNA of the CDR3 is TGTGCCAGCAGCCCCCGGTTTGAGACCCAGTACTTC. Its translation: CASSPRFETQYF.